A single sample gave rise to the 19 T cell receptor beta chains below, sequenced in a study of shared clonotypes between healthy human individuals. The table came from immunoSEQ multiplex PCR; TCRdb's copy has only in-frame clones and leaves some out. The table lists some 2.1 million clones, about 93% of them singletons. CD45RO-negative CD8 cells positively selected for CCR7 made up the naive population, which excluded terminally differentiated effector memory CD45RA+ cells. Sequencing was done on a sample of naive CD8+ T cells from PBMCs. Receptor source: a man aged 18 to 30 in good health. Some clones in this sample may be carry-over from other donors' samples.

The J gene is TRBJ1-2, the V gene TRBV28, with D maybe TRBD1 (6 bases). Germline CDR1 and CDR2: MDHEN and SYDVKM. This CDR3 comprises 19 residues. V was trimmed by 2 bases and J by 2 bases, leaving 24 bases between them. The CDR3 protein is CASSLTEGGKGGINYGYTF. The DNA for the CDR3 is TGTGCCAGCAGTTTAACCGAAGGGGGTAAAGGGGGTATCAACTATGGCTACACCTTC.

The chain uses TRBV15 and TRBJ1-1; a possible D gene is TRBD1 (5 bases). CDR1 LNHNV and CDR2 YYDKDF come from the germline V gene (reference sequence). The CDR3 spans 16 residues. The V gene lost 0 bases and the J gene lost 4 bases, with 15 bases spanning the gap. The CDR3 region is CATSRDREGPSTEAFF. The CDR3 DNA reads TGTGCCACCAGCAGAGATCGGGAGGGGCCCAGCACTGAAGCTTTCTTT.

The rearrangement joins TRBV11-2 to TRBJ2-5; D assignment may be TRBD1 or TRBD2 (6 bases each). This CDR3 comprises 16 residues. Germline V CDR1 and CDR2: SGHAT, FQNNGV. Trimming removed 6 bases from V and 4 bases from J, with 21 bases in between. CDR3 in DNA: TGTGCCAGCAGGACGACGAGGGGGGCGCAACGAGAGACCCAGTACTTC. Its translation is CASRTTRGAQRETQYF.

V usage is TRBV7-9 and J usage is TRBJ2-2; no clear D gene. V gave up 4 bases and J gave up 14 bases, with 20 bases separating them. The CDR3 has 14 amino acids. Germline assignment: CDR1 SEHNR and CDR2 FQNEAQ (reference sequence). The chain's CDR3 is CASSSPKWILELFF. In DNA, the CDR3 is TGTGCCAGCAGCTCCCCGAAGTGGATCCTCGAACTGTTTTTT.

The rearrangement uses TRBV27 and TRBJ2-7, with TRBD2 matching over 14 bases. Unmatched junction bases numbered 8, after V lost 5 bases and J lost 5 bases. Germline lookup yields CDR1 MNHEY and CDR2 SMNVEV (reference sequence). The CDR3 loop spans 16 amino acids. The CDR3 spells CASSPLGTSGSHEQYF. In DNA form, the CDR3 reads TGTGCCAGCAGTCCACTAGGGACTAGCGGGAGTCACGAGCAGTACTTC.

The rearrangement uses TRBV4-2 and TRBJ1-2; no reliable D call. Trimming pared 0 bases from V and 2 bases from J, leaving 19 bases between. The CDR3 has 18 amino acids. Germline assignment: CDR1 LGHNA and CDR2 YNFKEQ. CDR3 DNA sequence: TGTGCCAGCAGCCAAGAAGGACCGGCCGCCGAGGGCAACTATGGCTACACCTTC. Translating it yields CASSQEGPAAEGNYGYTF.

The chain joins TRBV6-5 to TRBJ2-7; no clear D. This CDR3 has 14 amino acids. Trimming took off 3 bases at V and 1 base at J, with 10 bases between the two ends. Germline V gene lookup returns CDR1 MNHEY and CDR2 SVGAGI. Here the CDR3 DNA reads TGTGCCAGCAGTTATCAGACGGATTCCTACGAGCAGTACTTC. Translated, it gives CASSYQTDSYEQYF.

The chain combines TRBV11-2 with TRBJ1-1, with D perhaps matching TRBD1 (5 bases). The V gene lost 1 base and the J gene lost 6 bases, with 12 bases spanning the gap. Germline loops: CDR1 SGHAT, CDR2 FQNNGV. The CDR3 sequence is 14 residues long. This chain's CDR3 is CASSLVGSGPEAFF. DNA for the CDR3: TGTGCCAGCAGCTTAGTAGGTTCAGGGCCTGAAGCTTTCTTT.

The chain has TRBV28 and TRBJ1-2; the match to TRBD1 covers 8 bases. The CDR3 has 15 residues. Unmatched junction bases numbered 7, after V lost 2 bases and J lost 5 bases. The germline V gene encodes CDR1 MDHEN and CDR2 SYDVKM. CDR3 sequence (DNA): TGTGCCAGCAGTTTACAGGGGGCTCCGGGGTATGGCTACACCTTC. Translating it yields CASSLQGAPGYGYTF.

The chain employs TRBV19 and TRBJ2-2, with D unresolved. There are 15 residues in the CDR3. Germline lookup yields CDR1 LNHDA and CDR2 SQIVND (reference sequence). Between the trimmed V and J ends, which lost 5 bases and 0 bases, there was a span of 10 bases. Here the CDR3 DNA reads TGTGCCAGTAGTTGGGCCGACTCGAACACCGGGGAGCTGTTTTTT. It encodes CASSWADSNTGELFF.

V gene TRBV14 combines with J gene TRBJ2-7; 8 bases match TRBD2. V shed 5 bases and J 5 bases; nucleotides not matched to a gene: 11. The germline gives CDR1 SGHDN, CDR2 FVKESK. This CDR3 contains 15 residues. The CDR3 is CASSTPHGRVHEQYF. CDR3 coding DNA: TGTGCCAGCAGCACCCCACACGGGAGGGTTCACGAGCAGTACTTC.

This chain joins TRBV4-1 and TRBJ2-1; 8 bases are shared with TRBD1. Per the germline V gene, CDR1 is MGHRA and CDR2 is YSYEKL. CDR3 length: 14 amino acids. V lost 3 bases to trimming and J lost 5 bases; unmatched junction nucleotides: 3. CDR3 in DNA: TGCGCCAGCAGCCACGCGACAGGGGACAATGAGCAGTTCTTC. It codes for CASSHATGDNEQFF.

The chain couples TRBV11-2 to TRBJ2-5; weak D call: TRBD2 (5 bases). The CDR3 runs to 15 residues. Trimming cost V 0 bases and J 3 bases, with 11 bases left between them. Germline V gene sequence: CDR1 SGHAT, CDR2 FQNNGV. Here the CDR3 DNA reads TGTGCCAGCAGCTTAGATCGGCGGGTGGAAGAGACCCAGTACTTC. It codes for CASSLDRRVEETQYF.

The V call is TRBV4-1, the J call TRBJ2-5; D is perhaps TRBD1 or TRBD2 (5 bases each). CDR3 length equals 15 residues. V was cut by 4 bases and J by 2 bases, with 14 bases left in between. Germline V lookup: CDR1 MGHRA, CDR2 YSYEKL. The CDR3 bases are TGCGCCAGCAGCCGAATGAGGGGCCCTCAAGAGACCCAGTACTTC. Translation gives CASSRMRGPQETQYF.

The chain couples TRBV7-6 to TRBJ1-2; a weak D match, TRBD1 (5 bases). The CDR3 loop spans 13 amino acids. The V end lost 1 base, the J end lost 8 bases, and 11 bases lay between the germline ends. The V gene's germline CDR1 is SGHVS and CDR2 FNYEAQ. CDR3 loop: CASSLDPGAGYTF. CDR3 nucleotides: TGTGCCAGCAGCTTAGACCCCGGGGCCGGCTACACCTTC. Full variable domain (rest looked up from reference TRBV7-6 and TRBJ1-2): GAGVSQSPRYKVTKRGQDVALRCDPISGHVSLYWYRQALGQGPEFLTYFNYEAQQDKSGLPNDRFSAERPEGSISTLTIQRTEQRDSAMYRCASSLDPGAGYTFGSGTRLTVV.

This sequence joins TRBV7-8 and TRBJ1-1; no reliable D call. Trimming took 2 bases from V and 3 from J, leaving 10 bases between them. This CDR3 is 14 amino acids long. The germline CDR1 and CDR2 sequences are SGHVS and FQNEAQ. DNA for the CDR3: TGTGCCAGCAGCTTATCGTCCCTGTACACTGAAGCTTTCTTT. Translated: CASSLSSLYTEAFF.

The chain employs TRBV4-1 and TRBJ1-2, with D possibly being TRBD1 (6 bases). Trimming left V 4 bases short and J 5 bases short, with 23 bases between. The CDR3 runs to 17 residues. CDR1 is MGHRA, CDR2 YSYEKL, per germline. The CDR3 region is CASSPGSTQQGRYGYTF. For the CDR3, the DNA is TGCGCCAGCAGCCCCGGGTCGACACAACAGGGCCGGTATGGCTACACCTTC.

V and J are TRBV7-8 and TRBJ1-1, with D uncertain. In germline, CDR1 is SGHVS, CDR2 FQNEAQ. This CDR3 is 12 amino acids long. Trimming took 8 bases from V and 1 from J, leaving 8 bases between them. In DNA, the CDR3 is TGTGCCAGCCGGGCTACGAACACTGAAGCTTTCTTT. Residues: CASRATNTEAFF.

The V gene is TRBV28, the J gene TRBJ2-5; 8 bases match TRBD1. V lost 6 bases, J lost 1 base, and 10 bases stayed unmatched. This CDR3 contains 16 residues. Germline loops: CDR1 MDHEN, CDR2 SYDVKM. The CDR3 loop is CASSPLSGQGQETQYF. The CDR3 region has the DNA TGTGCCAGCAGCCCACTCTCCGGACAGGGCCAAGAGACCCAGTACTTC. The variable domain in full, with the rest retrieved from reference TRBV28 and TRBJ2-5, is DVKVTQSSRYLVKRTGEKVFLECVQDMDHENMFWYRQDPGLGLRLIYFSYDVKMKEKGDIPEGYSVSREKKERFSLILESASTNQTSMYLCASSPLSGQGQETQYFGPGTRLLVL.